Below, 22 T cell receptor beta chains from the same sample are listed, as sequenced in a study of T cells in Graves' hyperthyroidism and ophthalmopathy (dated by TCRdb to the late 2010s). Library creation used multiplex PCR. The reads were generated on an Illumina HiSeq 2000. The TCR beta CDR3 regions were amplified from RNA transcripts. For the first round of RT-PCR on the TCR CDR3, the HTBI primer set was used together with the Qiagen OneStep RT-PCR kit. TCRdb trimmed the raw reads at Q25, called clones with MiXCR and kept productive beta chains. Here each entry gathers all rows of one CDR3 protein and keeps the most common genes and DNA. The sample contains about 600,000 distinct CDR3 sequences, roughly a sixth of them found a single time. The ten largest make up roughly 3.4% of the sample. Sample: blood. These receptors all come from a woman aged 40 to 50 with Graves' ophthalmopathy.

This clonotype was recorded many times. V is TRBV5-1 and J is TRBJ2-1; 7 positions match TRBD1. V gave up 4 bases and J gave up 0 bases; unmatched junction bases: 7. Germline V lookup: CDR1 SGHRS, CDR2 YFSETQ. There are 16 residues in the CDR3. The CDR3 DNA reads as TGCGCCAGCAGCACCGGGGACAGATTCTCCTACAATGAGCAGTTCTTC. Amino acid sequence: CASSTGDRFSYNEQFF.

This clonotype was observed many times. V is TRBV6-1 and J is TRBJ2-1, with 9 bases lining up with TRBD2. Germline CDR1 and CDR2: MNHNS and SASEGT. CDR3 length: 16 residues. V lost 2 bases and J lost 0; bases outside the gene matches: 2. In DNA, the CDR3 is TGTGCCAGCAGTGAACTAGCGGGATTCTCCTACAATGAGCAGTTCTTC. It codes for CASSELAGFSYNEQFF.

This clonotype was found many times. The chain combines TRBV11-2 with TRBJ1-1, with D maybe TRBD1 (6 bases). The germline gives CDR1 SGHAT, CDR2 FQNNGV. V lost 4 bases and J 1 base, leaving 16 bases between the germline ends. This CDR3 has 16 residues. As DNA, the CDR3 is TGTGCCAGCAGCTCTTGGGACACTCCACCGAACACTGAAGCTTTCTTT. It translates to CASSSWDTPPNTEAFF. Full variable domain (missing parts from reference TRBV11-2 and TRBJ1-1): EAGVAQSPRYKIIEKRQSVAFWCNPISGHATLYWYQQILGQGPKLLIQFQNNGVVDDSQLPKDRFSAERLKGVDSTLKIQPAKLEDSAVYLCASSSWDTPPNTEAFFGQGTRLTVV.

This clonotype was detected ten times or more. The rearrangement uses TRBV28 and TRBJ1-1; 7 bases align to TRBD1. The junction had 13 bases not matched to a gene; V was cut back by 6 bases and J by 6 bases. Germline values: CDR1 MDHEN, CDR2 SYDVKM. The CDR3 contains 15 residues. This CDR3 is CASSPDDHRGPEAFF. CDR3 DNA sequence: TGTGCCAGCAGCCCCGACGACCACAGGGGCCCTGAAGCTTTCTTT. The complete variable domain, with remaining parts taken from reference TRBV28 and TRBJ1-1, reads DVKVTQSSRYLVKRTGEKVFLECVQDMDHENMFWYRQDPGLGLRLIYFSYDVKMKEKGDIPEGYSVSREKKERFSLILESASTNQTSMYLCASSPDDHRGPEAFFGQGTRLTVV.

On this clonotype itself: A much more abundant neighbour one base away suggests this may be a read error. This chain connects TRBV20-1 to TRBJ2-2, with a weak D call TRBD1 (6 bases). Trimming removed 5 bases from V and 6 bases from J, with 13 bases in between. This CDR3 spans 13 amino acids. The germline gives CDR1 DFQATT, CDR2 SNEGSKA (reference sequence). CDR3 protein: CSAQLGGPGELFF. The CDR3 DNA reads as TGCAGTGCTCAATTAGGGGGTCCCGGGGAGCTGTTTTTT.

This clonotype was detected only a few times. The V and J genes are TRBV9 and TRBJ1-4; tentatively, D is TRBD1 (6 bases). V shed 4 bases and J shed 2 bases, with 15 bases lying between them. The CDR3 contains 16 residues. The germline gives CDR1 SGDLS, CDR2 YYNGEE. CDR3 in amino acids: CASSPLQGSTNEKLFF. The CDR3 DNA is TGTGCCAGCAGCCCACTACAGGGATCGACTAATGAAAAACTGTTTTTT.

This clonotype turned up a few times. The chain couples TRBV5-1 to TRBJ2-1; 12 positions match TRBD2. The V segment lost 4 bases and the J segment 6 bases; nucleotides outside the gene matches: 8. Germline loops: CDR1 SGHRS, CDR2 YFSETQ. This CDR3 has 16 amino acids. The CDR3 bases are TGCGCCAGCAGCCCGCCTAGCGGGGGGGGTGGCAATGAGCAGTTCTTC. Its protein product is CASSPPSGGGGNEQFF.

The rearrangement joins TRBV20-1 to TRBJ1-4; no clear D gene. Trimming stripped 2 bases from V and 3 bases from J, with 7 bases between. Germline loops: CDR1 DFQATT, CDR2 SNEGSKA (reference sequence). The CDR3 sequence is 13 residues long. This CDR3 reads CSARRVANEKLFF. The CDR3 DNA follows: TGCAGTGCTAGAAGGGTGGCTAATGAAAAACTGTTTTTT.

The table lists this clonotype with a few counts. This chain connects TRBV6-1 to TRBJ2-5; weak D call: TRBD2 (7 bases). With 6 bases removed from V and 5 bases from J, the gap between germline ends came to 16 bases. The CDR3 sequence is 14 residues long. Looked up from germline, CDR1 is MNHNS and CDR2 is SASEGT. CDR3 bases: TGTGCCAGCAGACAACTAGGGGGGGGGGAGACCCAGTACTTC. This gives the protein CASRQLGGGETQYF.

The chain's CDR3 is CASSLQGRLYEQYF. DNA for the CDR3: TGTGCCAGCAGTTTACAGGGCCGACTCTACGAGCAGTACTTC. V and J are TRBV27 and TRBJ2-7; D is possibly TRBD1 (5 bases). V was trimmed by 2 bases and J by 3 bases, leaving 11 bases between them. The CDR3 sequence is 14 residues long. Looked up from germline, CDR1 is MNHEY and CDR2 is SMNVEV (reference sequence).

Ten or more counts support this clonotype. The gene calls are TRBV20-1 and TRBJ1-2, with D unresolved. Trimming removed 3 bases at V and 2 bases at J, with 22 bases between. The CDR3 covers 17 residues. The germline V gene has CDR1 DFQATT and CDR2 SNEGSKA (reference sequence). As DNA, the CDR3 is TGCAGTGCTAGTCTTTCCGGCCCAAAGGGATGGAACTATGGCTACACCTTC. Translation: CSASLSGPKGWNYGYTF.

This clonotype came up a few times. V and J are TRBV5-6 and TRBJ2-3; 10 bases are shared with TRBD2. The CDR3 extends over 17 amino acids. V shed 0 bases and J 2 bases; nucleotides not matched to a gene: 6. Germline V gene sequence: CDR1 SGHDT, CDR2 YYEEEE. The CDR3 DNA reads as TGTGCCAGCAGCTTGGGACCACTAGCGGGGTCCACAGATACGCAGTATTTT. This sequence encodes CASSLGPLAGSTDTQYF.

This chain uses TRBV7-9 with TRBJ1-1, with D possibly being TRBD1 (5 bases). The CDR3 sequence is 15 residues long. V lost 6 bases to trimming and J lost 6 bases, with 20 bases between them. Germline V CDR1 and CDR2: SEHNR, FQNEAQ (reference sequence). The CDR3: CASRPSVGVSSEAFF. The CDR3 DNA reads TGTGCCAGCAGGCCCTCCGTAGGGGTAAGTTCTGAAGCTTTCTTT.

This clonotype was observed a handful of times. A read error may explain this, as a much larger clone is one base away. The V and J genes are TRBV2 and TRBJ1-5; weak D call: TRBD1 (6 bases). Germline CDR1 reads SNHLY; CDR2 reads FYNNEI. The CDR3 sequence is 16 residues long. Trimming removed 5 bases at V and 9 bases at J, with 23 bases between. This CDR3 is CASSNRQGGGYRPQHF. Here the CDR3 DNA reads TGTGCCAGCAGTAATCGCCAGGGAGGGGGGTATCGGCCCCAGCATTTT.

The chain links TRBV12-3 or TRBV12-4 to TRBJ2-1; D not resolved. The CDR3 spans 15 residues. Trimming removed 8 bases from V and 4 bases from J, with 18 bases in between. This CDR3 reads CASAQHQNTYNEQFF. CDR3 DNA: TGTGCCAGCGCCCAACACCAGAATACATACAATGAGCAGTTCTTC.

V usage is TRBV12-3 or TRBV12-4 and J usage is TRBJ2-2; D may be TRBD2 (5 bases). V lost 4 bases and J 8 bases, leaving 17 bases between the germline ends. The CDR3 is 15 residues long. The chain's CDR3 is CASSSFGGRGGELFF. For the CDR3, the DNA is TGTGCCAGCAGTTCTTTTGGCGGTCGAGGGGGGGAGCTGTTTTTT.

This clonotype was seen a few times. The J gene is TRBJ1-3, the V gene TRBV12-3 or TRBV12-4; D remains ambiguous. CDR3 length: 15 residues. Trimming shortened V by 5 bases and J by 2 bases, and 13 bases separated the two germline ends. In nucleotides, the CDR3 is TGTGCCAGCAGTCCCCTATCGGGAACTGGAAACACCATATATTTT. It translates to CASSPLSGTGNTIYF.

At least ten counts were recorded for this clonotype. This chain connects TRBV11-2 to TRBJ2-1, with 14 bases aligning to TRBD2. In germline, CDR1 is SGHAT, CDR2 FQNNGV. There are 15 residues in the CDR3. Trimming cost V 4 bases and J 5 bases; bases outside gene matches: 1. This CDR3 reads CASSWTSGGNNEQFF. The CDR3 DNA is TGTGCCAGCAGCTGGACTAGCGGGGGGAACAATGAGCAGTTCTTC.

This clonotype was found a few times. This chain connects TRBV2 to TRBJ2-7; the D gene is possibly TRBD2 (6 bases). Trimming removed 6 bases at V and 3 bases at J, with 12 bases between. Germline CDR1 is SNHLY and CDR2 is FYNNEI. This CDR3 has 13 amino acids. The CDR3 coding sequence is TGTGCCAGCAGACTAGCCGAAGTCTACGAGCAGTACTTC. It specifies CASRLAEVYEQYF.

This clonotype was counted many times. The chain links TRBV7-6 to TRBJ1-1; no clear D gene. V lost 2 bases, J lost 0 bases, and 16 bases lay in between. CDR1 and CDR2 from the germline V gene are SGHVS and FNYEAQ. The CDR3 is 17 amino acids. CDR3 in amino acids: CASSLSSRFSLNTEAFF. Written as DNA, the CDR3 is TGTGCCAGCAGCTTAAGCAGTCGCTTCTCCCTGAACACTGAAGCTTTCTTT.

This chain links TRBV6-1 with TRBJ1-3; 9 bases are a match to TRBD1. Germline CDR1 and CDR2: MNHNS and SASEGT. V trimming: 5 bases; J trimming: 4 bases; junction bases outside the gene matches: 3. The CDR3 has 14 amino acids. The CDR3 DNA is TGTGCCAGCAGTCGGGACAGGGAAGGAAACACCATATATTTT. Its translation: CASSRDREGNTIYF.

This clonotype was seen at least ten times. The chain links TRBV27 to TRBJ2-7, with a possible D match to TRBD2 (5 bases). Germline V gives CDR1 MNHEY, CDR2 SMNVEV (reference sequence). V was trimmed by 6 bases and J by 0 bases, leaving 21 bases between them. The CDR3 runs 17 residues. CDR3 amino acids: CASRPTFLRDTSYEQYF. In DNA, the CDR3 is TGTGCCAGCAGACCAACCTTCCTACGGGATACCTCCTACGAGCAGTACTTC.